This is a list of T cell receptor beta chains from one sample in a study of T cell responses to AZD1222 COVID-19 vaccine. TCRdb's copy holds only in-frame clones and misses some; the assay was immunoSEQ multiplex PCR. The profile shows roughly 120,000 clones, about nine tenths of them singletons. The sequences come from peripheral blood, collected on day 0 of AZD1222 vaccination. The receptors here all came from an adult in good health. CDR3s include the opening cysteine and the closing phenylalanine or tryptophan. The D gene is left open where the match is weak. The size entry is marked missing in some rows and otherwise reads once, few, many or a size class.

D: TRBD1; J: TRBJ1-2; V: TRBV18; size: .; DNA: TGTGCCAGCTCACCACCAGGACAGGATCAGGGTGGCTACACCTTC; CDR3: CASSPPGQDQGGYTF
D: .; J: TRBJ2-2; V: TRBV7-3; size: .; DNA: TGTGCCAGCAGCCCCCGTAACACCGGGGAGCTGTTTTTT; CDR3: CASSPRNTGELFF
D: .; J: TRBJ2-7; V: TRBV5-1; size: few; DNA: TGCGCCAGCAGCACTGCCTACGAGCAGTACTTC; CDR3: CASSTAYEQYF
D: TRBD2; J: TRBJ2-1; V: TRBV9; size: .; DNA: TGTGCCAGCAGCGTAGATAATTGGCGGGAGACTTACAATGAGCAGTTCTTC; CDR3: CASSVDNWRETYNEQFF
D: TRBD2; J: TRBJ2-2; V: TRBV5-1; size: .; DNA: TGCGCCAGCAGCTCAAGCACGAACCTAGCGGGGGACACCGGGGAGCTGTTTTTT; CDR3: CASSSSTNLAGDTGELFF
D: .; J: TRBJ1-2; V: TRBV19; size: .; DNA: TGTGCCAGTAGATCCGACTATGGCTACACCTTC; CDR3: CASRSDYGYTF
D: .; J: TRBJ2-1; V: TRBV7-2; size: once; DNA: TGTGCCAGCAGCTTAGATAGTGGGGAGCAGTTCTTC; CDR3: CASSLDSGEQFF
D: .; J: TRBJ2-3; V: TRBV9; size: .; DNA: TGTGCCTCCACCCCAGGGTTAGACACAGATACGCAGTATTTT; CDR3: CASTPGLDTDTQYF
D: .; J: TRBJ2-7; V: TRBV19; size: .; DNA: TGTGCCAGTGGGGCGATAGGTGCCGAGCAGTACTTC; CDR3: CASGAIGAEQYF
D: .; J: TRBJ2-1; V: TRBV5-1; size: few; DNA: TGCGCCGCCTCGGAGGGCGTCAGCTCCTACAATGAGCAGTTCTTC; CDR3: CAASEGVSSYNEQFF
D: .; J: TRBJ1-5; V: TRBV3-1/TRBV3-2; size: .; DNA: TGTGCCAGCAGCTCTAGGGGCATGCCGGCTCAGCCCCAGCATTTT; CDR3: CASSSRGMPAQPQHF
D: .; J: TRBJ2-5; V: TRBV14; size: once; DNA: TGTGCCAGCAGCCAACGTCGGCGGACCCAAGAGACCCAGTACTTC; CDR3: CASSQRRRTQETQYF
D: TRBD2; J: TRBJ2-1; V: TRBV5-6; size: many; DNA: TGTGCCAGCAGCGGGACTAGCGGATACAATGAGCAGTTCTTC; CDR3: CASSGTSGYNEQFF
D: .; J: TRBJ2-3; V: TRBV9; size: .; DNA: TGTGCCAGCAGCGTAGCGGACGTTACAGATACGCAGTATTTT; CDR3: CASSVADVTDTQYF
D: .; J: TRBJ1-1; V: TRBV3-1/TRBV3-2; size: .; DNA: TGTGCCAGCAGCCGAAACAGCGCTATGAACACTGAAGCTTTCTTT; CDR3: CASSRNSAMNTEAFF
D: .; J: TRBJ1-1; V: TRBV5-1; size: once; DNA: TGCGCCAGCAGCACCGGACAAGGGAACACTGAAGCTTTCTTT; CDR3: CASSTGQGNTEAFF
D: .; J: TRBJ1-1; V: TRBV6-5; size: once; DNA: TGTGCCAGCAGTCTATACCCGGGGGCTGAAGCTTTCTTT; CDR3: CASSLYPGAEAFF
D: .; J: TRBJ2-5; V: TRBV5-1; size: .; DNA: TGCGCCAGCAGCTTGGTGCCAGGGCTGATCCCCATTCTCCAAGAGACCCAGTACTTC; CDR3: CASSLVPGLIPILQETQYF
D: .; J: TRBJ1-3; V: TRBV6-6; size: .; DNA: TGTGCCAGCAGCCCCGGGACTAGTAACACCATATATTTT; CDR3: CASSPGTSNTIYF
D: .; J: TRBJ2-3; V: TRBV29-1; size: .; DNA: TGCAGCGTTGAAGAAGGGTGGCGGGGAAGCACAGATACGCAGTATTTT; CDR3: CSVEEGWRGSTDTQYF
D: .; J: TRBJ1-5; V: TRBV19; size: .; DNA: TGTGCCAGACCGGGACCGGCCAGCAATCAGCCCCAGCATTTT; CDR3: CARPGPASNQPQHF
D: TRBD1; J: TRBJ2-7; V: TRBV19; size: once; DNA: TGTGCCAGTAGCCCGCGCGGGACAGGGCCCTCCTACGAGCAGTACTTC; CDR3: CASSPRGTGPSYEQYF
D: .; J: TRBJ1-3; V: TRBV19; size: .; DNA: TGTGCCAGTAGTTCCAGCCCCAAGACCGGAAACACCATATATTTT; CDR3: CASSSSPKTGNTIYF
D: TRBD1; J: TRBJ2-1; V: TRBV6-4; size: .; DNA: TGTGCCAGCAAGGTGGGACAGGGGGCTTTAAAGCAGTTCTTC; CDR3: CASKVGQGALKQFF
D: TRBD1; J: TRBJ2-7; V: TRBV10-1; size: .; DNA: TGCGCCAGCAGTGAGGGGACAGTCGGGTCCAACGAGCAGTACTTC; CDR3: CASSEGTVGSNEQYF
D: .; J: TRBJ1-2; V: TRBV20-1; size: .; DNA: TGCAGGACACAGGAGGACTATGGCTACACCTTC; CDR3: CRTQEDYGYTF
D: .; J: TRBJ2-5; V: TRBV2; size: .; DNA: TGTGCCAGCAGTGAAGCGTCGCAGGGGCGAACCCAGTACTTC; CDR3: CASSEASQGRTQYF
D: TRBD2; J: TRBJ2-3; V: TRBV6-2/TRBV6-3; size: once; DNA: TGTGCCAGCAGCCGACCGGGACTAGCGGGGGGCCCCCCCTCAGCAGATACGCAGTATTTT; CDR3: CASSRPGLAGGPPSADTQYF
D: .; J: TRBJ2-7; V: TRBV5-7; size: .; DNA: TGTGCCAGCAGCCCACGGGGACAAATCTACGAGCAGTACTTC; CDR3: CASSPRGQIYEQYF
D: .; J: TRBJ2-2; V: TRBV5-1; size: .; DNA: TGCGCCAGCAGCACGCGGAACACCGGGGAGCTGTTTTTT; CDR3: CASSTRNTGELFF
D: .; J: TRBJ1-4; V: TRBV30; size: few; DNA: TGTGCCTGCCGCGGGGCTAATGAAAAACTGTTTTTT; CDR3: CACRGANEKLFF
D: TRBD1; J: TRBJ1-2; V: TRBV11-2; size: .; DNA: TGTGCCAGCAGCCCTTCCGGGACAGGGCACTATGGCTACACCTTC; CDR3: CASSPSGTGHYGYTF
D: .; J: TRBJ2-1; V: TRBV6-4; size: .; DNA: TGTGCCAGCAGTGACTCGGACTCTAATGAGCAGTTCTTC; CDR3: CASSDSDSNEQFF
D: TRBD1; J: TRBJ2-6; V: TRBV7-8; size: .; DNA: TGTGCCAGCAGCGATAGGGGGCCTGGGACGGCTGGGGCCAACGTCCTGACTTTC; CDR3: CASSDRGPGTAGANVLTF
D: TRBD1; J: TRBJ1-2; V: TRBV29-1; size: .; DNA: TGCAGCGTTGGGGGGACAGAGAACTATGGCTACACCTTC; CDR3: CSVGGTENYGYTF
D: .; J: TRBJ2-1; V: TRBV18; size: .; DNA: TGTGCCAGCTCACCACCGGGCAGGGATGAGCAGTTCTTC; CDR3: CASSPPGRDEQFF
D: .; J: TRBJ2-5; V: TRBV7-2; size: once; DNA: TGTGCCAGCAGCTTAGGGGCGGGGCTCGCGCTAAAAGAGACCCAGTACTTC; CDR3: CASSLGAGLALKETQYF
D: .; J: TRBJ1-5; V: TRBV28; size: .; DNA: TGTGCCAGCACCCAGGGGACACTTAATCAGCCCCAGCATTTT; CDR3: CASTQGTLNQPQHF
D: TRBD1; J: TRBJ1-1; V: TRBV15; size: .; DNA: TGTGCCACCAGCAGAGATAATGGGCAGGGGGCGAGAACTGAAGCTTTCTTT; CDR3: CATSRDNGQGARTEAFF